This T cell receptor (beta chain) was captured by sequencing in a study of response to subunit inactivated influenza vaccine. V shed 5 bases and J 4 bases; nucleotides not matched to a gene: 12. The CDR3 runs to 17 residues. From germline, CDR1 is SGHTA and CDR2 FQGTGA. Using its own MiXCR run on the RT-PCR reads, TCRdb lists one record per CDR3 protein. Among 610,000 or so distinct CDR3 sequences listed, 12% to 15% were seen once. Study results and caveats: Few additional T cells are recruited per seasonal influenza vaccination, authors suggested.

Comment on this clonotype: Its antigen remains unknown.

The starting material was PBMCs from blood, obtained 11 to 12 days after vaccination. This clonotype was obtained from a man aged 45 to 65 who received an inactivated influenza vaccine. The rearrangement joins TRBV7-3 to TRBJ2-3; the match to TRBD2 covers 10 bases. The CDR3 reads CASSPEPSGSTSDTQYF. The CDR3 DNA is TGTGCCAGCAGCCCAGAACCTAGCGGGAGTACGTCAGATACGCAGTATTTT.